This TCR beta chain was recorded in a study of identical twins. The study, taken as a whole, reports: The study found excess low generation probability among twin-shared out-of-frame alpha sequences.

TCRdb re-analysed the 5' RACE reads in MiXCR, keeping a single row per CDR3 protein. The top ten clones hold 1.5% to 2% of a sample with 550,000 to 800,000 distinct CDR3 sequences, about 7.1% of them seen once. A remark on this clonotype: Its cognate antigen is unknown.

V lost 3 bases, J lost 6 bases, and 2 bases stayed unmatched. The CDR3 has 13 residues. This sample was also put to use in a study of yellow fever vaccine responses in identical twins.

Sequenced sample: PBMCs. The V and J genes are TRBV12-3 or TRBV12-4 and TRBJ2-5; 9 nucleotides align to TRBD2. This receptor was taken from a woman under 30 in good health. This CDR3 reads CASSFLAGKTQYF. The CDR3 DNA sequence: TGTGCCAGCAGTTTCCTAGCGGGAAAGACCCAGTACTTC.